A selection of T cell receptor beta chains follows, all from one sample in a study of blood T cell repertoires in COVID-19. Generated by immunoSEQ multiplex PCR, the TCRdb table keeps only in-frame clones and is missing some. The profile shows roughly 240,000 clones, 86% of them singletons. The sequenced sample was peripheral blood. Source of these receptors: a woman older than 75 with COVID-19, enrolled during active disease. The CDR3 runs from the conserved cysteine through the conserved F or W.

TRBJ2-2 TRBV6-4 CASKTSGVAGELFF
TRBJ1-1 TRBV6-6 CASSYRGLDTEAFF
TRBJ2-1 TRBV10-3 CAISVGTPGNNEQFF
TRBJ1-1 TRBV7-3 CASSLTGQGTEAFF
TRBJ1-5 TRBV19 CASSMQGGQPQHF
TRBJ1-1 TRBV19 CASSLQGWEAFF
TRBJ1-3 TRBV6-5 CASSYSSMSGNTIYF
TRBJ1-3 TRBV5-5 CASSRAGESGNTIYF
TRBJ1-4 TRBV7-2 CASSPRQTEKLFF
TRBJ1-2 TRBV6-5 CASSYERGGGYTF
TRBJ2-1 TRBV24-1 CATSGFSGEGQFF
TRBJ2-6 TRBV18 CASSPGNSGANVLTF
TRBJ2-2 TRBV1 CTSSSIPLAGGRTGELFF
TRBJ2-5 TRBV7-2 CASTSSGRFGETQYF